The clone carrying this T cell receptor (beta chain) showed up just a few times. Its specificity is not known. The beta constant-region primer was an equimolar mix of two oligonucleotides covering TRBC1 and TRBC2. Ligated cDNA was amplified by four rounds of PCR with nested alpha and beta constant-region primers and SP2. TCRdb analysed the UMI-ligation and nested PCR reads with MiXCR anew, one entry per CDR3 protein. The sample has about 34,000 distinct CDR3 sequences, approximately 18% seen once. From the second PCR step, alpha and beta chains were amplified apart. The source of the sample is a study of naive and memory T cell subsets. Study results and limitations: In CD4 and CD8 cells, diversity dropped from naive through EMRA.

Germline V CDR1 and CDR2: MDHEN, SYDVKM. V was clipped by 3 bases and J by 7 bases, with 19 bases between them. There are 15 residues in the CDR3. J is TRBJ2-7 and V is TRBV28; possible D gene TRBD1, 6 bases. The sample consisted of effector memory CD4+ T cells from blood. Subset indicated: effector memory, CD45RA- CD27-. The TCR was taken from a human donor in good health. The CDR3 DNA follows: TGTGCCAGCAGTTTGGGATCGACAGGTTGGGGGGAGCAGTACTTC. Amino acids: CASSLGSTGWGEQYF.